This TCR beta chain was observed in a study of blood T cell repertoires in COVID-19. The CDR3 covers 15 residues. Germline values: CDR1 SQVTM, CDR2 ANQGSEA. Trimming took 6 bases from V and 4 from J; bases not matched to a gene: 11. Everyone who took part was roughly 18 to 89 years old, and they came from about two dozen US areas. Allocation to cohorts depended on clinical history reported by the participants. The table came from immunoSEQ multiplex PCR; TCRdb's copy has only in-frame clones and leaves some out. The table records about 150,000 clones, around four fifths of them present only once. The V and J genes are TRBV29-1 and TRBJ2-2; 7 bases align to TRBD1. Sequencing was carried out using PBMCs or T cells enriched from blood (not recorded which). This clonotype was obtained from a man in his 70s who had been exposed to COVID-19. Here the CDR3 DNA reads TGCAGCGTGGTTAGAGACAGGGCGGGCACCGGGGAGCTGTTTTTT. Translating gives CSVVRDRAGTGELFF.